The 7 T cell receptor beta chains below come from one sample, sequenced in a study of cytomegalovirus exposure and HLA in healthy donors. Method: immunoSEQ multiplex PCR; TCRdb's copy keeps in-frame clones and lacks some. The table lists some 150,000 clones, around 86% of them singletons, with less than 3.5% in the top ten. The sample was PBMCs. The receptor source for this set is a man aged 18 to 30 in good health and CMV-seropositive.

This chain links TRBV7-8 with TRBJ2-7; D is possibly TRBD1 (6 bases). Trimming took off 7 bases at V and 0 bases at J, with 13 bases between the two ends. Germline V CDR1 and CDR2: SGHVS, FQNEAQ. This CDR3 contains 14 residues. DNA of the CDR3: TGTGCCAGCACCGGGGTGGACAGCTCCTACGAGCAGTACTTC. It encodes CASTGVDSSYEQYF.

This chain connects TRBV2 to TRBJ1-2; 7 positions agree with TRBD1. The junction had 14 bases not matched to a gene; V was cut back by 6 bases and J by 4 bases. The CDR3 contains 16 residues. Germline CDR1 reads SNHLY; CDR2 reads FYNNEI. The CDR3 loop reads CASSELIVGQIYGYTF. In DNA form, the CDR3 reads TGTGCCAGCAGCGAATTAATAGTGGGACAGATCTATGGCTACACCTTC.

The rearrangement uses TRBV30 and TRBJ2-1; 11 positions agree with TRBD2. The CDR3 consists of 15 residues. With 4 bases clipped from V and 2 bases from J, the junction kept 4 bases outside the gene matches. Germline V CDR1 and CDR2: GTSNPN, SVGIG (reference sequence). The CDR3: CAWTSGGPTYNEQFF. The DNA for the CDR3 is TGTGCCTGGACTAGCGGGGGGCCGACCTACAATGAGCAGTTCTTC.

The CDR3 DNA reads as TGTGCCAGCAGCTTAGCCGATCGGGACTACCAGATGTACGAGCAGTACTTC. The encoded protein is CASSLADRDYQMYEQYF. The rearrangement joins TRBV7-6 to TRBJ2-7; 7 bases agree with TRBD2. This CDR3 comprises 17 residues. V dropped 0 bases and J dropped 4; count of bases not matched to a gene: 12. Germline lookup yields CDR1 SGHVS and CDR2 FNYEAQ.

CDR3 coding DNA: TGTGCCAGCAGTTCGCTGGGGGACTGGGGCGATGAGCAGTTCTTC. Translation gives CASSSLGDWGDEQFF. The rearrangement uses TRBV28 and TRBJ2-1; tentatively, D is TRBD2 (6 bases). The CDR3 runs 15 residues. Trimming cost V 4 bases and J 8 bases, with 18 bases left between them. The V gene's germline CDR1 is MDHEN and CDR2 SYDVKM.

This sequence joins TRBV27 and TRBJ2-7; D might be TRBD1 (8 bases). This CDR3 contains 14 residues. Germline V gene sequence: CDR1 MNHEY, CDR2 SMNVEV (reference sequence). V was trimmed by 6 bases and J by 5 bases, leaving 17 bases between them. The CDR3 nucleotides are TGTGCCAGCAGACCACAGGGGGGGTACGACGAGCAGTACTTC. Its translation is CASRPQGGYDEQYF.

The V and J genes are TRBV27 and TRBJ1-5, with 9 bases fitting TRBD1. CDR3 length: 13 residues. Unmatched junction bases numbered 7, after V lost 5 bases and J lost 11 bases. From germline, CDR1 is MNHEY and CDR2 SMNVEV (reference sequence). The DNA for the CDR3 is TGTGCCAGCAGTACCCCGACAGGGGGGGCCCAGCATTTT. The encoded protein is CASSTPTGGAQHF.